These 2 T cell receptor beta chains were sequenced from one sample in a study of cytomegalovirus exposure and HLA in healthy donors. PCR was performed using 60 Vbeta and 13 Jbeta primers. Sequencing used immunoSEQ multiplex PCR; TCRdb keeps in-frame clones, though not all of them. The table has 150,000 to 200,000 clones, approximately 71% seen once. The sequenced sample was PBMCs. Receptor source: a girl between 5 and 17 years old in good health and CMV-seronegative.

The chain recombines TRBV5-6 with TRBJ1-2; no clear D gene. V lost 2 bases and J 6 bases, leaving 20 bases between the germline ends. This CDR3 comprises 16 residues. Germline CDR1 reads SGHDT; CDR2 reads YYEEEE. The CDR3 DNA is TGTGCCAGCAGCTTTTATGGGGTAAGAGCAGCGGATGGCTACACCTTC. Encoded protein: CASSFYGVRAADGYTF.

The chain employs TRBV7-9 and TRBJ1-4; the match to TRBD1 covers 9 bases. The CDR3 contains 15 residues. The ends lost 5 bases at V and 9 bases at J; junction bases unmatched: 10. Germline V gene data show CDR1 as SEHNR and CDR2 as FQNEAQ (reference sequence). The CDR3 protein is CASSNPGQGVKKLFF. The CDR3 nucleotides read TGTGCCAGCAGCAATCCGGGACAGGGAGTGAAAAAACTGTTTTTT.